This passage covers 11 T cell receptor beta chains from one sample sequenced in a study of shared clonotypes between healthy human individuals (dated by TCRdb to 2020 to 2022). Libraries were made using the immunoSEQ multiplex PCR assay. What TCRdb holds here is the immuneACCESS table cut down to in-frame rearrangements. Part of the clones is not present; checked against another copy, under half of the missing clones reflect an unresolved V gene, and the others are unexplained. This sample comprises more than 2 million clones, 95% of them detected only once. In total, the top ten clones hold 0.1% to 0.15% of the sample. The sequencing input was naive CD4+ T cells sorted from blood. The label giving this sample's cell subset or site can be read as: CD45RA+ positively selected. These receptors originate from a man aged 18 to 30 in good health.

The V gene is TRBV5-4, the J gene TRBJ1-1; the D gene is possibly TRBD1 (5 bases). V lost 2 bases, J lost 7 bases, and 15 bases lay in between. This CDR3 region has 14 residues. Germline assignment: CDR1 SGHNT and CDR2 YYREEE (reference sequence). The CDR3 nucleotides read TGTGCCAGCAGCTTAAAACAAGTTGGGGGTGAAGCTTTCTTT. Translating it yields CASSLKQVGGEAFF.

Note on this clone: The same CDR3 arises from other DNA sequences in this sample as well. CDR3 amino acids: CASSAQGGSYEQYF. CDR3 bases: TGTGCCAGCAGTGCCCAGGGTGGGAGCTACGAGCAGTACTTC. V gene TRBV6-1 combines with J gene TRBJ2-7; either TRBD1 or TRBD2 may supply D (5 bases each). CDR1 and CDR2 (germline): MNHNS, SASEGT. The CDR3 contains 14 residues. The V and J ends lost 4 bases and 3 bases respectively, with 13 bases between them.

The V and J genes are TRBV6-5 and TRBJ2-1; weak D call: TRBD2 (5 bases). CDR1 MNHEY and CDR2 SVGAGI come from the germline V gene. This CDR3 contains 11 residues. V gave up 6 bases and J gave up 10 bases, with 10 bases separating them. In nucleotides, the CDR3 is TGTGCCAGCAGAAAGTTAGCGGAGCAGTTCTTC. Translating it yields CASRKLAEQFF.

CDR3 sequence (DNA): TGTGCCAGCAGCGGAAGACAGGGCGTCACTGAAGCTTTCTTT. It translates to CASSGRQGVTEAFF. The chain joins TRBV7-8 to TRBJ1-1, with 7 bases fitting TRBD1. The CDR3 has 14 amino acids. The V and J ends lost 5 bases and 4 bases, in that order; junction bases with no gene match: 7. CDR1 and CDR2 from the germline V gene are SGHVS and FQNEAQ.

The chain combines TRBV6-6 with TRBJ2-7; 11 positions agree with TRBD1. V lost 8 bases and J lost 5; bases outside the gene matches: 5. The germline V gene has CDR1 MNHNY and CDR2 SVGAGI (reference sequence). The CDR3 runs to 13 residues. As DNA, the CDR3 is TGTGCCAGCCTTGGACAGGGGGCGAACGAGCAGTACTTC. This translates into CASLGQGANEQYF.

V gene TRBV6-5 combines with J gene TRBJ1-2, with 7 bases that match TRBD1. Unmatched junction bases numbered 9, after V lost 6 bases and J lost 2 bases. The length of the CDR3 is 15 residues. From germline, CDR1 is MNHEY and CDR2 SVGAGI. CDR3 DNA sequence: TGTGCCAGCAGGCCCTATACAGGGGCAAACTATGGCTACACCTTC. Translated, it gives CASRPYTGANYGYTF.

The chain carries TRBV5-1 and TRBJ1-1; D unclear. Trimming left V 5 bases short and J 1 base short, with 15 bases between. The germline gives CDR1 SGHRS, CDR2 YFSETQ. The CDR3 length is 15 residues. CDR3 DNA sequence: TGCGCCAGCAGTCGAGTCGGCAGCCAGAACACTGAAGCTTTCTTT. Translating it yields CASSRVGSQNTEAFF.

This chain links TRBV7-6 with TRBJ2-7; D remains ambiguous. Germline V CDR1 and CDR2: SGHVS, FNYEAQ. The CDR3 covers 14 residues. Trimming removed 1 base from V and 3 bases from J, with 10 bases in between. CDR3 bases: TGTGCCAGCAGCTTAGTCCTTGGTGGCTACGAGCAGTACTTC. Translation gives CASSLVLGGYEQYF.

The chain recombines TRBV11-2 with TRBJ2-1; 7 bases agree with TRBD2. With V trimmed by 0 bases and J by 10 bases, 12 bases remained unmatched. This CDR3 is built from 16 residues. CDR1 and CDR2 (germline): SGHAT, FQNNGV. The CDR3 DNA follows: TGTGCCAGCAGCTTAGATTTGGGCGGGAGATACTGGGAGCAGTTCTTC. Its protein product is CASSLDLGGRYWEQFF.

J is TRBJ1-2 and V is TRBV7-2, with 7 bases aligning to TRBD1. The CDR3 is 15 amino acids. V lost 4 bases, J lost 0 bases, and 5 bases stayed unmatched. Germline V CDR1 and CDR2: SGHTA, FQGNSA. The CDR3 DNA is TGTGCCAGCAGCTCCGGGACAGTACCTAACTATGGCTACACCTTC. Amino acids: CASSSGTVPNYGYTF.

The V gene is TRBV21-1, the J gene TRBJ2-5; the D call in the table, TRBD2, was not verified against the DNA. TRBV21-1 counts as a pseudogene. The CDR3 length is 15 residues. The CDR3 sequence: CASSPAPGERETQYF. As DNA, the CDR3 is TGTGCCAGCAGCCCCGCCCCCGGGGAGCGAGAGACCCAGTACTTC.